These 18 T cell receptor beta chains were all obtained from the same sample, sequenced in a study of identifying expanded T cells in peripheral blood. The data were produced by immunoSEQ multiplex PCR, yet TCRdb's version contains in-frame clones alone and is incomplete. Here the sample spans 100,000 or so clones, around 90% being singletons. Sequencing used blood. These receptors were obtained from a person between 18 and 69 years old in good health.

V gene TRBV11-1 combines with J gene TRBJ2-7, with D possibly being TRBD1 (5 bases). Deletions cut 3 bases from V and 2 bases from J, with 11 bases between. Germline CDR1 and CDR2: SGHAT and FQDESV (reference sequence). The CDR3 has 14 amino acids. CDR3 coding DNA: TGTGCCAGCAGCTTTCTCCAGGGCACCTACGAGCAGTACTTC. Amino acid sequence: CASSFLQGTYEQYF.

V gene TRBV7-6 combines with J gene TRBJ2-5; TRBD2 is a possible D gene (5 bases). Trimming stripped 1 base from V and 1 base from J, with 19 bases between. The CDR3 is made up of 18 amino acids. Germline values: CDR1 SGHVS, CDR2 FNYEAQ. CDR3 nucleotide sequence: TGTGCCAGCAGCTTAGTCGCCACAGACGGGAAGACCCAAGAGACCCAGTACTTC. It is translated as CASSLVATDGKTQETQYF.

This clone has just a few counts. The chain employs TRBV6-5 and TRBJ1-3, with a possible D match to TRBD1 (6 bases). V was cut by 0 bases and J by 1 base, with 10 bases left in between. The CDR3 has 16 amino acids. The V gene's germline CDR1 is MNHEY and CDR2 SVGAGI. CDR3 sequence: CASSYSAGASGNTIYF. In DNA, the CDR3 is TGTGCCAGCAGTTACTCCGCAGGGGCTTCTGGAAACACCATATATTTT.

In its sample, this clone was seen once. The chain uses TRBV2 and TRBJ2-3, with TRBD2 matching over 12 bases. In germline, CDR1 is SNHLY, CDR2 FYNNEI. The CDR3 runs to 17 residues. Trimming cost V 5 bases and J 1 base; bases outside gene matches: 7. CDR3 in amino acids: CASSPSRLAGGTDTQYF. DNA of the CDR3: TGTGCCAGCAGTCCCAGTCGACTAGCGGGGGGCACAGATACGCAGTATTTT.

V gene TRBV5-6 combines with J gene TRBJ1-5; D may be TRBD1 (5 bases). The germline V and J ends were trimmed by 0 bases and 2 bases, with 15 bases remaining between them. Germline assignment: CDR1 SGHDT and CDR2 YYEEEE. CDR3 length: 17 residues. Here the CDR3 DNA reads TGTGCCAGCAGCTTGGGTTCCGGGGGGAGTGGCAATCAGCCCCAGCATTTT. It translates to CASSLGSGGSGNQPQHF.

The CDR3 DNA reads TGCGCCAGCAGCAGAGGTGGGGGGGCGAACACCGGGGAGCTGTTTTTT. It encodes CASSRGGGANTGELFF. The chain combines TRBV4-3 with TRBJ2-2, with 7 bases matching TRBD2. V shed 5 bases and J 0 bases; nucleotides not matched to a gene: 6. The CDR3 contains 16 residues. Germline CDR1 and CDR2: LGHNA and YSLEER.

The chain is built from TRBV7-2 and TRBJ2-2, with 9 bases aligning to TRBD1. Germline V CDR1 and CDR2: SGHTA, FQGNSA. The CDR3 has 13 residues. V shed 5 bases, J shed 14 bases, and the junction held 9 bases outside the gene matches. CDR3 nucleotide sequence: TGTGCCAGCAGCCTCTTCGCCACAGGGGGCCTGTTTTTT. Its translation: CASSLFATGGLFF.

The rearrangement uses TRBV2 and TRBJ1-5; D is unresolved. The CDR3 has 14 amino acids. Trimming left V 8 bases short and J 7 bases short, with 18 bases between. CDR1 is SNHLY and CDR2 is FYNNEI in the germline V gene. This chain's CDR3 is CASAGPGLDQPQHF. The CDR3 nucleotides read TGTGCCAGCGCTGGCCCGGGGTTAGACCAGCCCCAGCATTTT.

The rearrangement joins TRBV5-5 to TRBJ2-7; tentative D call: TRBD2 (7 bases). CDR3 length: 14 residues. Germline V gene sequence: CDR1 SGHKS, CDR2 YYEKEE (reference sequence). Trimming stripped 4 bases from V and 3 bases from J, with 14 bases between. This chain's CDR3 is CASSRVGGGYEQYF. Written as DNA, the CDR3 is TGTGCCAGCAGCCGCGTGGGAGGGGGCTACGAGCAGTACTTC.

The J gene is TRBJ2-3, the V gene TRBV28; D gene unclear. The CDR3 runs 13 residues. The V gene lost 8 bases and the J gene lost 4 bases, with 13 bases spanning the gap. From germline, CDR1 is MDHEN and CDR2 SYDVKM. The CDR3 region is CASGILSPDTQYF. Here the CDR3 DNA reads TGTGCCAGCGGGATTCTGTCCCCAGATACGCAGTATTTT.

CDR3: CASSHGESSYEQYF. The CDR3 DNA sequence: TGTGCCAGCAGCCACGGGGAAAGCTCCTACGAGCAGTACTTC. The genes are TRBV6-5 and TRBJ2-7, with D possibly being TRBD2 (5 bases). Germline CDR1 and CDR2: MNHEY and SVGAGI. The germline V and J ends were trimmed by 6 bases and 0 bases, with 12 bases remaining between them. This CDR3 is built from 14 residues.

The rearrangement uses TRBV7-9 and TRBJ2-5, with D possibly being TRBD1 (6 bases). Germline CDR1 SEHNR, CDR2 FQNEAQ (reference sequence). This CDR3 spans 17 amino acids. Trimming pared 5 bases from V and 4 bases from J, leaving 23 bases between. CDR3 in DNA: TGTGCCAGCAGCCCAGAGTACAGGGTAAGGCCGGCAGAGACCCAGTACTTC. It specifies CASSPEYRVRPAETQYF.

This clone has more than one count but fewer than ten. The rearrangement uses TRBV7-6 and TRBJ2-7; TRBD2 is a possible D gene (7 bases). CDR3 length equals 17 residues. Trimming removed 0 bases at V and 6 bases at J, with 21 bases between. CDR1 is SGHVS, CDR2 FNYEAQ, per germline. Here the CDR3 DNA reads TGTGCCAGCAGCTTAGCCTGGGGGGGGGCCGGATTAAGCGAGCAGTACTTC. It codes for CASSLAWGGAGLSEQYF. The full variable domain, in which reference TRBV7-6 and TRBJ2-7 provide the parts outside the CDR3, is GAGVSQSPRYKVTKRGQDVALRCDPISGHVSLYWYRQALGQGPEFLTYFNYEAQQDKSGLPNDRFSAERPEGSISTLTIQRTEQRDSAMYRCASSLAWGGAGLSEQYFGPGTRLTVT.

This chain links TRBV15 with TRBJ2-7, with D perhaps assigned TRBD1 or TRBD2 (5 bases each). Germline lookup yields CDR1 LNHNV and CDR2 YYDKDF (reference sequence). The CDR3 contains 16 residues. The V end was cut by 2 bases, the J end by 3 bases, with 17 bases between. CDR3 region: CATSRWRGETDYEQYF. DNA of the CDR3: TGTGCCACCAGCAGATGGAGAGGGGAAACCGACTACGAGCAGTACTTC.

The V call is TRBV19, the J call TRBJ2-3; 11 bases line up with TRBD2. Losses at the gene ends were 10 bases for V and 4 bases for J; bases not matched to a gene: 7. CDR1 is LNHDA, CDR2 SQIVND, per germline (reference sequence). CDR3 length: 14 amino acids. The CDR3 DNA is TGTGCCACCGTTCGACTAGCGGGGCCAGATACGCAGTATTTT. It encodes CATVRLAGPDTQYF.

The chain links TRBV2 to TRBJ1-2, with 9 bases lining up with TRBD1. Germline V gene data show CDR1 as SNHLY and CDR2 as FYNNEI. J gave up 4 bases and V 4 bases, and 7 bases lay outside the gene matches. The CDR3 is made up of 15 amino acids. The CDR3 loop is CASSGNRGRLYGYTF. Here the CDR3 DNA reads TGTGCCAGCAGTGGAAACAGGGGGCGGCTCTATGGCTACACCTTC. The full variable domain, in which reference TRBV2 and TRBJ1-2 provide the parts outside the CDR3, is EPEVTQTPSHQVTQMGQEVILRCVPISNHLYFYWYRQILGQKVEFLVSFYNNEISEKSEIFDDQFSVERPDGSNFTLKIRSTKLEDSAMYFCASSGNRGRLYGYTFGSGTRLTVV.

This clone came up once. V usage is TRBV23-1 and J usage is TRBJ2-7, with D unresolved. TRBV23-1 qualifies as an ORF whose function is uncertain. The CDR3 runs 17 residues. Trimming took off 0 bases at V and 5 bases at J, with 20 bases between the two ends. In DNA, the CDR3 is TGCGCCAGCAGTCAATCATCCCACCAGGAAAGGCGCCACGAGCAGTACGTC. It yields the protein CASSQSSHQERRHEQYV.

The gene calls are TRBV15 and TRBJ1-1; TRBD1 might be the D (6 bases). This CDR3 comprises 15 residues. Per germline, CDR1 LNHNV and CDR2 YYDKDF (reference sequence). V was clipped by 3 bases and J by 5 bases, with 16 bases between them. The chain's CDR3 is CATSRRGARVTEAFF. The CDR3 bases are TGTGCCACCAGCAGGCGGGGGGCGCGGGTGACTGAAGCTTTCTTT.